This TCR beta chain was found in a study of blood T cell repertoires in COVID-19 (TCRdb year 2020). A note on the overall study: Collaborator samples came from the United States, Italy and Spain and covered acute and convalescent phases of COVID-19. The material from the prospective study consisted of cDNA or gDNA derived from T cells, B-cell-depleted T cells, or PBMCs. Subjects who had been exposed to COVID-19, were actively infected with it, or had recovered from it provided the deeply sampled blood TCRbeta repertoires that made up the dataset. A freely available public database, intended as a resource for researchers studying the immune response to SARS-CoV-2, is where the repertoires were released. The samples were drawn from the first 160 participants of the ongoing ImmuneRACE study and from 1,200 or so subjects provided by 6 global collaborators. A de-identified subject ID, COVID-19 status, age in years and sex were almost always included in the sample metadata. HLA class I and class II types, where available, came from metadata supplied by the sample provider rather than from assay-based typing. Results the study describes overall, beyond this receptor: Clinical and demographic metadata were provided uncurated, with the amount varying by source and participant.

V is pared back by 1 base and J by 4 bases, with 7 bases lying between the germline termini. Spanning cysteine to phenylalanine, the CDR3 consists of 13 amino acids. Just CDR3 DNA is preserved here, 39 bases in frame from base 1. Each collaborating institution followed its own protocols to collect whole blood in K2EDTA tubes. Collaborator samples were shipped for TCRbeta analysis as frozen whole blood, isolated PBMCs, or DNA extracted from either sample type. The immunoSEQ Assay, a bias-controlled multiplex PCR, was used to amplify TCRbeta CDR3 regions from genomic DNA. On the study's bioinformatics: The number of nucleated cells in each sample was estimated by amplification of reference gene primers within the assay. Sequence reads were collapsed and filtered to measure the absolute abundance of every unique TCRbeta CDR3 rearrangement. For each sample, productive Simpson clonality was calculated as the square root of Simpson's diversity index over productive rearrangements. What TCRdb holds here is the immuneACCESS table cut down to in-frame rearrangements. Part of the clones is not present; checked against another copy, under half of the missing clones reflect an unresolved V gene, and the others are unexplained. V and J calls and clone size are copied from that table; D and trimming were computed from the DNA. The sample table lists about 81,000 clones, over 70% of them with a count of one. Together, the top ten hold approximately 4.4% of the sample.

Points on this clone: The antigen this receptor binds is unknown. Nothing much larger sits one base from this clone, and base qualities are not available.

This clonotype was sampled from a woman between 50 and 59 years old with acute or convalescent COVID-19. The specimen sequenced was peripheral blood. Recombination connected TRBV12-3 or TRBV12-4 to TRBJ2-5, with the D segment identity uncertain. The sequence in DNA is TGTGCCAGCAGTTTAGGACCGGGAGAGACCCAGTACTTC. This sequence encodes CASSLGPGETQYF.